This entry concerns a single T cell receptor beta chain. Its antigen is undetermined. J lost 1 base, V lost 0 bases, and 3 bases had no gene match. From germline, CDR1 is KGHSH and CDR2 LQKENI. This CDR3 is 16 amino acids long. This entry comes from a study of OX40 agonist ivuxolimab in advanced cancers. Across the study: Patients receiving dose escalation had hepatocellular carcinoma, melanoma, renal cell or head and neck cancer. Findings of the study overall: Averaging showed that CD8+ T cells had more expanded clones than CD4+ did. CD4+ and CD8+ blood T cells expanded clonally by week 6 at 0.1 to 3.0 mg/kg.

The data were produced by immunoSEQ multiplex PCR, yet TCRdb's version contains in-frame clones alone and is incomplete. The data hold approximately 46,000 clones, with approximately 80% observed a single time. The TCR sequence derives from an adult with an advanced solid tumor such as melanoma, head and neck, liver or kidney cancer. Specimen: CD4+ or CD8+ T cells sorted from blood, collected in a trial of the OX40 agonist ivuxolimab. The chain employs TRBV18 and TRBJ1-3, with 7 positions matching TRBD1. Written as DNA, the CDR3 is TGTGCCAGCTCACCACCGGAGGGGGCATCTGGAAACACCATATATTTT. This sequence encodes CASSPPEGASGNTIYF. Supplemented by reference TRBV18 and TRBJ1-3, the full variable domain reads NAGVMQNPRHLVRRRGQEARLRCSPMKGHSHVYWYRQLPEEGLKFMVYLQKENIIDESGMPKERFSAEFPKEGPSILRIQQVVRGDSAAYFCASSPPEGASGNTIYFGEGSWLTVV.